A single sample is the source of the 18 T cell receptor beta chains below, sequenced in a study of cytotoxic CD8 clonotypes in ibrutinib-treated CLL. The data were produced by immunoSEQ multiplex PCR, yet TCRdb's version contains in-frame clones alone and is incomplete. The profile shows more than 140,000 clones, about 80% of them singletons. This specimen was PBMCs, taken after 12 months of ibrutinib treatment. The receptors stem from a human donor with chronic lymphocytic leukemia.

The rearrangement uses TRBV6-1 and TRBJ1-2; 7 bases match TRBD1. J gave up 7 bases and V 1 base, and 3 bases lay outside the gene matches. The CDR3 is 13 residues long. CDR1 and CDR2 from the germline V gene are MNHNS and SASEGT. Written as DNA, the CDR3 is TGTGCCAGCAGTGAAGGGCAGGGGGTTGGCTACACCTTC. The encoded protein is CASSEGQGVGYTF.

The chain is built from TRBV6-5 and TRBJ1-2, with 12 bases lining up with TRBD1. The CDR3 runs to 16 residues. V trimming: 0 bases; J trimming: 7 bases; junction bases outside the gene matches: 6. Germline CDR1 MNHEY, CDR2 SVGAGI. The CDR3 reads CASSYSGTGGASGYTF. Written as DNA, the CDR3 is TGTGCCAGCAGTTACTCGGGGACAGGGGGCGCCAGTGGCTACACCTTC.

The V call is TRBV7-9, the J call TRBJ2-7; 8 bases fit TRBD1. The CDR3 totals 14 residues. The V and J ends lost 5 bases and 3 bases, in that order; junction bases with no gene match: 6. Per germline, CDR1 SEHNR and CDR2 FQNEAQ (reference sequence). This CDR3 is CASSKQGVNYEQYF. As DNA, the CDR3 is TGTGCCAGCAGCAAACAGGGGGTTAACTACGAGCAGTACTTC. The entire variable domain, with the rest obtained from reference TRBV7-9 and TRBJ2-7, is as follows: DTGVSQNPRHKITKRGQNVTFRCDPISEHNRLYWYRQTLGQGPEFLTYFQNEAQLEKSRLLSDRFSAERPKGSFSTLEIQRTEQGDSAMYLCASSKQGVNYEQYFGPGTRLTVT.

V is TRBV7-8 and J is TRBJ1-1; no firm D call. V dropped 1 base and J dropped 7 bases, with 10 bases sitting between them. The length of the CDR3 is 13 residues. Looked up from germline, CDR1 is SGHVS and CDR2 is FQNEAQ. DNA of the CDR3: TGTGCCAGCAGCTTAGTTATGGGAAATGAAGCTTTCTTT. As protein: CASSLVMGNEAFF.

The chain is built from TRBV27 and TRBJ1-6; D not certain. Germline-derived CDR1 and CDR2 are MNHEY and SMNVEV (reference sequence). Trimming stripped 3 bases from V and 0 bases from J, with 12 bases between. The CDR3 runs to 17 residues. In DNA, the CDR3 is TGTGCCAGCAGTTTGGCTCAGGTGCACTCCTATAATTCACCCCTCCACTTT. This gives the protein CASSLAQVHSYNSPLHF.

Only one count was recorded for this clone. The gene calls are TRBV21-1 and TRBJ2-1; the D segment call TRBD2 is taken from the table without a DNA check. TRBV21-1 is noted as a pseudogene. The CDR3 loop spans 11 amino acids. This chain's CDR3 is CASSWGGEQFF. CDR3 nucleotides: TGTGCCAGCAGCTGGGGGGGTGAGCAGTTCTTC.

The chain combines TRBV15 with TRBJ1-2, with 9 bases identical to TRBD1. V shed 7 bases and J 3 bases; nucleotides not matched to a gene: 9. The CDR3 has 15 amino acids. The germline V gene has CDR1 LNHNV and CDR2 YYDKDF (reference sequence). Here the CDR3 reads CATNITGQGDYGYTF. The CDR3 nucleotides are TGTGCCACCAACATTACGGGACAGGGCGACTATGGCTACACCTTC.

The CDR3 loop reads CASSLGPLQETQYF. As DNA, the CDR3 is TGTGCCAGCAGCCTAGGACCGTTACAAGAGACCCAGTACTTC. The chain uses TRBV7-2 and TRBJ2-5; D not certain. This CDR3 comprises 14 residues. Germline V lookup: CDR1 SGHTA, CDR2 FQGNSA. Trimming removed 5 bases at V and 2 bases at J, with 12 bases between.

A remark on this clone: This sample includes further DNA sequences coding for the same CDR3. The gene calls are TRBV18 and TRBJ1-2; tentative D call: TRBD1 (5 bases). Germline lookup yields CDR1 KGHSH and CDR2 LQKENI. This CDR3 spans 13 amino acids. The germline V and J ends were trimmed by 3 bases and 2 bases, with 7 bases remaining between them. CDR3 region: CASSPGENYGYTF. DNA for the CDR3: TGTGCCAGCTCACCGGGGGAGAACTATGGCTACACCTTC.

This rearrangement joins TRBV7-6 to TRBJ2-3, with 9 positions matching TRBD1. With 5 bases clipped from V and 2 bases from J, the junction kept 5 bases outside the gene matches. CDR1 is SGHVS, CDR2 FNYEAQ, per germline. This CDR3 contains 15 residues. The CDR3: CASSTRQGVTDTQYF. CDR3 nucleotide sequence: TGTGCCAGCAGCACTAGACAGGGGGTCACAGATACGCAGTATTTT.

This clone was detected once. The chain employs TRBV5-1 and TRBJ1-3; 7 bases match TRBD1. V lost 2 bases and J lost 2; bases outside the gene matches: 7. This CDR3 is built from 16 residues. Looked up from germline, CDR1 is SGHRS and CDR2 is YFSETQ. CDR3 sequence reads: CASSLLGTETGNTIYF. In DNA form, the CDR3 reads TGCGCCAGCAGCTTATTGGGGACAGAAACTGGAAACACCATATATTTT.

This clone was counted once. This chain connects TRBV5-1 to TRBJ2-7; no clear D. From germline, CDR1 is SGHRS and CDR2 YFSETQ. Trimming took off 0 bases at V and 2 bases at J, with 9 bases between the two ends. The CDR3 spans 14 residues. The CDR3 protein is CASSLVGPTYEQYF. DNA of the CDR3: TGCGCCAGCAGCTTGGTCGGCCCGACCTACGAGCAGTACTTC.

This rearrangement joins TRBV18 to TRBJ2-7, with 8 bases fitting TRBD1. The junction had 5 bases not matched to a gene; V was cut back by 6 bases and J by 4 bases. This CDR3 has 13 amino acids. Germline CDR1 and CDR2: KGHSH and LQKENI. The CDR3 spells CASSRDRGYEQYF. Here the CDR3 DNA reads TGTGCCAGCTCGCGCGACAGGGGATACGAGCAGTACTTC.

In its sample, this clone was seen a few times. The rearrangement uses TRBV28 and TRBJ1-2; 9 bases agree with TRBD1. V shed 10 bases and J 8 bases; nucleotides not matched to a gene: 11. This CDR3 has 13 residues. The germline CDR1 and CDR2 sequences are MDHEN and SYDVKM. CDR3 sequence (DNA): TGTGCCACACCGGGACAGGGTCTTAGCGGCTACACCTTC. It codes for CATPGQGLSGYTF.

The rearrangement joins TRBV11-2 to TRBJ2-1, with TRBD1 identical over 7 bases. After removal of 3 bases from V and 4 bases from J, the junction contained 0 bases not matched to a gene. There are 13 residues in the CDR3. CDR1 SGHAT and CDR2 FQNNGV come from the germline V gene. The CDR3 nucleotides are TGTGCCAGCAGCTTGGGACAGTACAATGAGCAGTTCTTC. Its protein product is CASSLGQYNEQFF.

This rearrangement joins TRBV5-1 to TRBJ2-3; 8 positions match TRBD2. With 2 bases clipped from V and 3 bases from J, the junction kept 14 bases outside the gene matches. Germline V CDR1 and CDR2: SGHRS, YFSETQ. There are 18 residues in the CDR3. CDR3 coding DNA: TGCGCCAGCAGCTTTATCGGCGCCAGCGGGAGTTCGACAGATACGCAGTATTTT. Protein product: CASSFIGASGSSTDTQYF.

This chain uses TRBV10-3 with TRBJ1-5; D is unclear. The CDR3 consists of 14 residues. Germline-derived CDR1 and CDR2 are ENHRY and SYGVKD. The germline V and J ends were trimmed by 6 bases and 9 bases, with 18 bases remaining between them. The CDR3 protein is CAIRTDLYSGPQHF. CDR3 in DNA: TGTGCCATCAGGACGGACCTATATTCGGGGCCCCAGCATTTT.

This clone was seen ten or more times. The gene calls are TRBV27 and TRBJ2-2; 7 bases agree with TRBD2. V shed 6 bases, J shed 3 bases, and the junction held 13 bases outside the gene matches. CDR3 length: 17 residues. The germline CDR1 and CDR2 sequences are MNHEY and SMNVEV (reference sequence). The CDR3 coding sequence is TGTGCCAGCAGAGTACCCTTTGAGGGGAGGGACACCGGGGAGCTGTTTTTT. It is translated as CASRVPFEGRDTGELFF.